This is a list of T cell receptor beta chains from one sample in a study of blood T cell repertoires in COVID-19. Generated by immunoSEQ multiplex PCR, the TCRdb table keeps only in-frame clones and is missing some. The repertoire has 150,000 to 250,000 clones, about four fifths of them found once; the top ten carry around 5.4%. Source material: peripheral blood. These receptor sequences come from a middle-aged woman with COVID-19, enrolled during active disease. CDR3s include the opening cysteine and the closing phenylalanine or tryptophan. D genes are given only for firm matches. Only some rows state a clone size, as once, few, many or a class for expanded clones.

>TRBV7-8|TRBJ1-1|once|-
CASSLVDLVSLGDMNTEAFF
TGTGCCAGCAGCCTGGTCGACCTAGTGAGTCTAGGCGATATGAACACTGAAGCTTTCTTT
>TRBV2|TRBJ2-7|-|-
CASSDEAYEQYF
TGTGCCAGCAGTGATGAGGCGTACGAGCAGTACTTC
>TRBV5-1|TRBJ2-1|-|TRBD2
CASSSTLSGGYNEQFF
TGCGCCAGCAGCTCGACCCTTAGCGGGGGTTACAATGAGCAGTTCTTC
>TRBV10-2|TRBJ2-6|few|-
CASSERRGGSGANVLTF
TGCGCCAGCAGTGAGCGGAGGGGGGGCTCTGGGGCCAACGTCCTGACTTTC
>TRBV10-3|TRBJ2-5|once|-
CAISEGGGRETQYF
TGTGCCATCAGTGAGGGGGGGGGCCGGGAGACCCAGTACTTC
>TRBV27|TRBJ2-3|-|TRBD1
CATLETGTGPDTQYF
TGTGCCACCCTCGAGACAGGGACAGGGCCAGATACGCAGTATTTT
>TRBV19|TRBJ1-2|once|-
CATVQGNYGYTF
TGTGCCACCGTACAGGGAAACTATGGCTACACCTTC
>TRBV18|TRBJ2-1|-|-
CASSPTGQYYNEQFF
TGTGCCAGCTCACCGACGGGACAATACTACAATGAGCAGTTCTTC
>TRBV6-1|TRBJ2-3|-|-
CASSEFQVAGGTDTQYF
TGTGCCAGCAGTGAGTTTCAAGTCGCAGGGGGCACAGATACGCAGTATTTT
>TRBV5-1|TRBJ2-3|-|TRBD2
CASSWPTSGGTSSTDTQYF
TGCGCCAGCAGCTGGCCGACTAGCGGGGGGACCTCTAGCACAGATACGCAGTATTTT
>TRBV5-1|TRBJ2-5|-|TRBD2
CASSTRLAGRGGETQYF
TGCGCCAGCAGCACCAGACTAGCGGGACGTGGAGGGGAGACCCAGTACTTC
>TRBV19|TRBJ1-2|-|-
CASSIATSDGYTF
TGTGCCAGTAGTATAGCCACCAGCGATGGCTACACCTTC
>TRBV5-1|TRBJ1-2|-|TRBD1
CASSAGTGVYGYTF
TGCGCCAGCAGCGCCGGGACAGGAGTCTATGGCTACACCTTC
>TRBV5-1|TRBJ2-2|-|-
CASSPMRSTAGNTGELFF
TGCGCCAGCAGCCCCATGAGAAGTACTGCGGGGAACACCGGGGAGCTGTTTTTT
>TRBV19|TRBJ2-2|-|TRBD1
CASRTGVGNTGELFF
TGTGCCAGTAGGACAGGGGTTGGGAACACCGGGGAGCTGTTTTTT
>TRBV9|TRBJ2-2|-|-
CASSARRTPGELFF
TGTGCCAGCAGCGCCAGAAGGACACCCGGGGAGCTGTTTTTT
>TRBV10-3|TRBJ1-1|few|TRBD1
CAISDRGLMNTEAFF
TGTGCCATCAGCGACAGGGGCCTTATGAACACTGAAGCTTTCTTT
>TRBV7-2|TRBJ2-3|-|-
CASSLRSRGSTDTQYF
TGTGCCAGCAGCTTAAGGTCGAGGGGGAGCACAGATACGCAGTATTTT
>TRBV9|TRBJ2-1|-|-
CASSGASSYNEQFF
TGTGCCAGCAGCGGGGCCAGCTCCTACAATGAGCAGTTCTTC
>TRBV10-2|TRBJ1-5|-|-
CASSDVQGDQPQHF
TGCGCCAGCAGTGATGTACAGGGTGATCAGCCCCAGCATTTT
>TRBV12-3/TRBV12-4|TRBJ1-1|-|-
CASRKDTNTEAFF
TGTGCCAGCAGAAAGGACACGAACACTGAAGCTTTCTTT
>TRBV5-6|TRBJ1-6|few|TRBD1
CASSPTDRGASPLHF
TGTGCCAGCAGCCCGACAGACAGGGGAGCTTCACCCCTCCACTTT
>TRBV29-1|TRBJ1-4|many|-
CSVAPGVRGEKLFF
TGCAGCGTTGCCCCTGGGGTTAGGGGGGAAAAACTGTTTTTT
>TRBV10-3|TRBJ2-7|few|-
CAISDTYEQYF
TGTGCCATCAGTGACACCTACGAGCAGTACTTC
>TRBV30|TRBJ1-2|once|-
CAWSVREGLIF
TGTGCCTGGAGTGTAAGAGAGGGCCTTATCTTC
>TRBV6-6|TRBJ1-1|-|-
CASSSVTGEAFF
TGTGCCAGCAGTTCGGTTACAGGGGAAGCTTTCTTT
>TRBV7-9|TRBJ1-5|-|-
CASSLPGSQQPQHF
TGTGCCAGCAGCTTACCGGGATCTCAGCAGCCCCAGCATTTT
>TRBV28|TRBJ2-1|-|TRBD2
CASSTRDYRQFF
TGTGCCAGCTCCACTCGGGACTACCGGCAGTTCTTC
>TRBV3-1/TRBV3-2|TRBJ2-6|-|-
CASRRTWGGSGANVLTF
TGTGCCAGCAGGCGGACTTGGGGAGGCTCTGGGGCCAACGTCCTGACTTTC
>TRBV19|TRBJ2-5|-|TRBD1
CASSQGARETQYF
TGTGCCAGTAGTCAGGGGGCGCGTGAGACCCAGTACTTC
>TRBV5-8|TRBJ2-5|-|TRBD2
CASSSGTSGQETQYF
TGTGCCAGCAGCTCAGGGACTAGCGGACAAGAGACCCAGTACTTC
>TRBV18|TRBJ1-4|-|-
CASSPGSNEKLFF
TGTGCCAGCTCACCGGGGAGTAATGAAAAACTGTTTTTT
>TRBV19|TRBJ1-1|-|-
CASRTGTEAFF
TGTGCCAGTCGAACGGGTACTGAAGCTTTCTTT
>TRBV5-1|TRBJ2-1|-|-
CASSWSTGRNEQFF
TGCGCCAGCAGCTGGAGTACGGGGAGGAATGAGCAGTTCTTC
>TRBV27|TRBJ1-2|-|-
CASSLQGSSYTF
TGTGCCAGCAGCTTACAGGGCAGTAGCTACACCTTC
>TRBV6-5|TRBJ2-7|-|-
CASSWGRAVVYEQYF
TGTGCCAGCAGTTGGGGCCGGGCGGTAGTCTACGAGCAGTACTTC
>TRBV10-3|TRBJ1-2|-|TRBD1
CAINPTGGEEIGYTF
TGTGCCATCAACCCCACAGGGGGAGAGGAGATTGGCTACACCTTC
>TRBV3-1/TRBV3-2|TRBJ2-5|few|-
CASSQGGDPSRYF
TGTGCCAGCAGCCAAGGGGGGGACCCCAGTCGTTACTTC
>TRBV7-9|TRBJ2-1|-|TRBD2
CASSFLSGSSYNEQFF
TGTGCCAGCAGCTTCCTTAGCGGGAGCTCCTACAATGAGCAGTTCTTC
>TRBV7-8|TRBJ2-7|few|TRBD2
CASSLIAGRMGYEQYF
TGTGCCAGCAGCTTAATAGCCGGGAGGATGGGCTACGAGCAGTACTTC
>TRBV6-5|TRBJ1-5|-|-
CASSRGRGEQPQHF
TGTGCCAGCAGCCGTGGCCGGGGGGAACAGCCCCAGCATTTT
>TRBV20-1|TRBJ2-1|-|TRBD2
CSARGGGSLVF
TGCAGTGCTAGAGGCGGCGGGAGTTTGGTCTTC